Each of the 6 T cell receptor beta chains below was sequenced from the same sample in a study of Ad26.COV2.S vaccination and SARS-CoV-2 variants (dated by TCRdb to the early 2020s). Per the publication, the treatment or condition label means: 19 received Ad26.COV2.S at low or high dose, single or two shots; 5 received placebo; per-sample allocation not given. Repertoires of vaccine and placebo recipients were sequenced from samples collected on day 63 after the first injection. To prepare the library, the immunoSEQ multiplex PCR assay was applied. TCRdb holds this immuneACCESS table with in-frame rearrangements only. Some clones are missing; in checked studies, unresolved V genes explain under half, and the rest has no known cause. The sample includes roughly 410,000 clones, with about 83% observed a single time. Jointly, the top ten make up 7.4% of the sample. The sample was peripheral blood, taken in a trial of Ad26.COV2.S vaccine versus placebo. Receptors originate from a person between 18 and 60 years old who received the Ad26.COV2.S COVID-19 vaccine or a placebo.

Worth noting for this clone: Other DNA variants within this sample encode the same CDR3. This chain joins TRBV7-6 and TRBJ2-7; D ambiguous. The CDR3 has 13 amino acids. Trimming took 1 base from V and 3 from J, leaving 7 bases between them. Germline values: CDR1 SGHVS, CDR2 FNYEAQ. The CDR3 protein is CASSLELSYEQYF. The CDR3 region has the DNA TGTGCCAGCAGCTTAGAACTGAGCTACGAGCAGTACTTC.

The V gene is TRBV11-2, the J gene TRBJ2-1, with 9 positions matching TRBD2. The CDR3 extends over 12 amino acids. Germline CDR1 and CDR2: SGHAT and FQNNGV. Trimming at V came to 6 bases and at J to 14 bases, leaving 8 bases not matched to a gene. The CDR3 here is CASRYSGTSKFF. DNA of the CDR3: TGTGCCAGCAGATACTCCGGGACTAGCAAGTTCTTC.

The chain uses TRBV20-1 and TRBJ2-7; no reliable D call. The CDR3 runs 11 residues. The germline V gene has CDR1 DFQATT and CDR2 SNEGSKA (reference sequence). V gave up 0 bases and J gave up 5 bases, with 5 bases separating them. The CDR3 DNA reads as TGCAGTGCTAGAGATTTAGACGAGCAGTACTTC. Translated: CSARDLDEQYF.

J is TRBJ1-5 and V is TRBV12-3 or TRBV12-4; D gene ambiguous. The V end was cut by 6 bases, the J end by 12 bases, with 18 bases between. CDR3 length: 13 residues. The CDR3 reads CASSPQSGSDQHF. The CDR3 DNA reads TGTGCCAGCAGCCCCCAGTCGGGAAGTGACCAGCATTTT.

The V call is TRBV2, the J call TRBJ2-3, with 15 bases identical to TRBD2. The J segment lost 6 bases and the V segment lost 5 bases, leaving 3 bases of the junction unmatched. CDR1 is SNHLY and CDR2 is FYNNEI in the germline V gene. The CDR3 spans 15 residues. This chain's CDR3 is CASSPGTSGGDTQYF. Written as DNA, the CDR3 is TGTGCCAGCAGTCCCGGGACTAGCGGGGGGGATACGCAGTATTTT. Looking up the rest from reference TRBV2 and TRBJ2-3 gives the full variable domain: EPEVTQTPSHQVTQMGQEVILRCVPISNHLYFYWYRQILGQKVEFLVSFYNNEISEKSEIFDDQFSVERPDGSNFTLKIRSTKLEDSAMYFCASSPGTSGGDTQYFGPGTRLTVL.

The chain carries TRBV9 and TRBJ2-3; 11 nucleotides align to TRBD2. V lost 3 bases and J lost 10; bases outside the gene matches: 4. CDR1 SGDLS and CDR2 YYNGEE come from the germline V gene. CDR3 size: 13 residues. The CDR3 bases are TGTGCCAGCAGCGCATTACTAGCGGGGGCGCAGTATTTT. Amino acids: CASSALLAGAQYF.